Below, 28 T cell receptor beta chains from the same sample are listed, as sequenced in a study of cytomegalovirus exposure and HLA in healthy donors. It was with 60 Vbeta and 13 Jbeta primers that the PCR ran. The table came from immunoSEQ multiplex PCR; TCRdb's copy has only in-frame clones and leaves some out. The sample spans some 75,000 clones; the ten largest clones claim 6.5% to 9%. Material for sequencing was PBMCs. These receptor sequences come from a female donor in good health and CMV-seropositive.

About this clone itself: At one end the junction does not follow the germline gene, possibly because of a read error. This chain connects TRBV25-1 to TRBJ2-1, with TRBD1 matching 9 bases. The germline gives CDR1 MGHDK, CDR2 SYGVNS. The CDR3 totals 14 residues. The CDR3 spells CASSGDRVYNEQLF. CDR3 in DNA: TGTGCCAGCAGTGGGGACAGGGTCTACAATGAGCAGCTCTTC.

The chain combines TRBV4-2 with TRBJ1-2; no clear D. Trimming cost V 0 bases and J 6 bases, with 8 bases left between them. The CDR3 has 13 residues. Germline V gene data show CDR1 as LGHNA and CDR2 as YNFKEQ. CDR3 loop: CASSQEQYDGYTF. CDR3 coding DNA: TGTGCCAGCAGCCAAGAACAGTACGATGGCTACACCTTC.

V is TRBV9 and J is TRBJ2-3, with 9 positions matching TRBD2. With V trimmed by 0 bases and J by 2 bases, 7 bases remained unmatched. CDR1 and CDR2 (germline): SGDLS, YYNGEE. The CDR3 extends over 17 amino acids. For the CDR3, the DNA is TGTGCCAGCAGCGTAGGATCAGCGGGGGGTTCCACAGATACGCAGTATTTT. This sequence encodes CASSVGSAGGSTDTQYF.

The chain joins TRBV7-2 to TRBJ1-2; 9 positions match TRBD1. This CDR3 spans 14 amino acids. In germline, CDR1 is SGHTA, CDR2 FQGNSA. The J segment lost 8 bases and the V segment lost 3 bases, leaving 7 bases of the junction unmatched. CDR3 in amino acids: CASSFQQGAQGYTF. CDR3 nucleotides: TGTGCCAGCAGCTTTCAACAGGGGGCGCAGGGCTACACCTTC.

The chain's CDR3 is CASSSGQGVGWEQYF. For the CDR3, the DNA is TGCGCCAGCAGCTCCGGACAGGGGGTGGGTTGGGAGCAGTACTTC. The V and J genes are TRBV5-1 and TRBJ2-7; 10 bases are shared with TRBD1. The CDR3 runs to 15 residues. Germline CDR1 and CDR2: SGHRS and YFSETQ. V lost 3 bases and J lost 7; bases outside the gene matches: 10. Full variable domain (rest looked up from reference TRBV5-1 and TRBJ2-7): KAGVTQTPRYLIKTRGQQVTLSCSPISGHRSVSWYQQTPGQGLQFLFEYFSETQRNKGNFPGRFSGRQFSNSRSEMNVSTLELGDSALYLCASSSGQGVGWEQYFGPGTRLTVT.

The V gene is TRBV6-1, the J gene TRBJ2-7; 7 bases map to TRBD2. The trim removed 6 bases at V and 0 bases at J, leaving 2 bases unmatched. The CDR3 totals 13 residues. CDR1 and CDR2 (germline): MNHNS, SASEGT. The CDR3 sequence is CASRGGSSYEQYF. As DNA, the CDR3 is TGTGCCAGCAGGGGGGGGTCCTCCTACGAGCAGTACTTC.

The rearrangement links TRBV28 to TRBJ2-4, with TRBD1 identical over 9 bases. This CDR3 contains 14 residues. Trimming removed 5 bases from V and 3 bases from J; junction bases left unmatched: 2. Germline V gene sequence: CDR1 MDHEN, CDR2 SYDVKM. The CDR3 loop is CASSGQGIKNIQYF. DNA of the CDR3: TGTGCCAGCAGTGGACAGGGGATCAAAAACATTCAGTACTTC.

This chain links TRBV7-8 with TRBJ1-1; D perhaps matches TRBD1 (5 bases). V lost 2 bases and J 5 bases, leaving 9 bases between the germline ends. Germline V gene lookup returns CDR1 SGHVS and CDR2 FQNEAQ. The CDR3 consists of 13 residues. The chain's CDR3 is CASSLSGGTEAFF. The CDR3 DNA sequence: TGTGCCAGCAGCTTATCGGGGGGGACTGAAGCTTTCTTT.

The chain employs TRBV18 and TRBJ1-4; D is ambiguous. The CDR3 extends over 15 amino acids. Germline V lookup: CDR1 KGHSH, CDR2 LQKENI. V was cut by 4 bases and J by 4 bases, with 13 bases left in between. CDR3 protein: CASSLLEGGNEKLFF. Here the CDR3 DNA reads TGTGCCAGCTCACTCCTTGAGGGAGGTAATGAAAAACTGTTTTTT.

The V and J genes are TRBV5-1 and TRBJ2-1, with a tentative D call TRBD2 (7 bases). CDR1 and CDR2 from the germline V gene are SGHRS and YFSETQ. There are 17 residues in the CDR3. V was clipped by 2 bases and J by 0 bases, with 15 bases between them. CDR3 DNA sequence: TGCGCCAGCAGCTTAGGGGGGGGGTATAGCTCCTACAATGAGCAGTTCTTC. Protein: CASSLGGGYSSYNEQFF.

This chain links TRBV7-8 with TRBJ1-1, with D uncertain. This CDR3 spans 15 amino acids. CDR1 and CDR2 (germline): SGHVS, FQNEAQ. Trimming took off 0 bases at V and 8 bases at J, with 16 bases between the two ends. CDR3 sequence: CASSLASQRPLEAFF. CDR3 nucleotides: TGTGCCAGCAGCTTAGCGAGCCAGAGGCCTTTAGAAGCTTTCTTT.

The chain has TRBV6-6 and TRBJ2-2; 7 nucleotides match TRBD2. From germline, CDR1 is MNHNY and CDR2 SVGAGI (reference sequence). CDR3 length: 16 residues. The trim removed 2 bases at V and 4 bases at J, leaving 7 bases unmatched. The CDR3 here is CASSYVVGGRTGELFF. The CDR3, as DNA: TGTGCCAGCAGTTACGTTGTGGGAGGGCGCACCGGGGAGCTGTTTTTT.

This rearrangement joins TRBV7-2 to TRBJ2-3, with D possibly being TRBD2 (6 bases). V was pared by 5 bases and J by 7 bases, with 16 bases between. Per the germline V gene, CDR1 is SGHTA and CDR2 is FQGNSA. This CDR3 has 14 amino acids. This CDR3 reads CASSLGPAGNTQYF. CDR3 in DNA: TGTGCCAGCAGCCTCGGTCCGGCGGGGAATACGCAGTATTTT. The full variable domain, with the rest looked up from reference TRBV7-2 and TRBJ2-3, is GAGVSQSPSNKVTEKGKDVELRCDPISGHTALYWYRQSLGQGLEFLIYFQGNSAPDKSGLPSDRFSAERTGGSVSTLTIQRTQQEDSAVYLCASSLGPAGNTQYFGPGTRLTVL.

Its frequency marks this clone as medium-sized. The chain couples TRBV28 to TRBJ2-1; D is perhaps TRBD2 (7 bases). Germline values: CDR1 MDHEN, CDR2 SYDVKM. Trimming stripped 7 bases from V and 4 bases from J, with 20 bases between. The CDR3 runs to 16 residues. The chain's CDR3 is CASTETRGAAYNEQFF. CDR3 sequence (DNA): TGTGCCAGCACAGAGACTCGGGGGGCAGCGTACAATGAGCAGTTCTTC.

V is TRBV18 and J is TRBJ1-1, with TRBD1 as a possible D gene (5 bases). Germline values: CDR1 KGHSH, CDR2 LQKENI. The CDR3 consists of 18 residues. With 3 bases removed from V and 2 bases from J, the gap between germline ends came to 22 bases. The CDR3 spells CASSPQGPGRAPNTEAFF. CDR3 DNA: TGTGCCAGCTCACCCCAAGGTCCCGGCAGGGCGCCAAACACTGAAGCTTTCTTT.

V and J are TRBV9 and TRBJ1-3, with D perhaps matching TRBD1 (5 bases). The germline gives CDR1 SGDLS, CDR2 YYNGEE. This CDR3 spans 14 amino acids. V shed 0 bases and J shed 4 bases, with 8 bases lying between them. CDR3 residues: CASSVAAGGNTIYF. The CDR3 DNA follows: TGTGCCAGCAGCGTAGCGGCAGGGGGAAACACCATATATTTT.

This chain joins TRBV7-6 and TRBJ1-4, with TRBD1 as a possible D gene (5 bases). Between the trimmed V and J ends, which lost 4 bases and 8 bases, there was a span of 8 bases. CDR1 is SGHVS and CDR2 is FNYEAQ in the germline V gene. There are 12 residues in the CDR3. The CDR3 region is CASSSRGEKLFF. The CDR3 DNA follows: TGTGCCAGCAGCTCACGGGGGGAAAAACTGTTTTTT.

The CDR3 region has the DNA TGTGCCAGCAGCTCGACAGGAGACTCCTACGAGCAGTACTTC. Translating gives CASSSTGDSYEQYF. The rearrangement joins TRBV7-8 to TRBJ2-7; maybe TRBD1 (6 bases). V was pared by 4 bases and J by 0 bases, with 10 bases between. Germline CDR1 and CDR2: SGHVS and FQNEAQ. This CDR3 has 14 residues. The whole variable domain, filled in from reference TRBV7-8 and TRBJ2-7, reads GAGVSQSPRYKVAKRGQDVALRCDPISGHVSLFWYQQALGQGPEFLTYFQNEAQLDKSGLPSDRFFAERPEGSVSTLKIQRTQQEDSAVYLCASSSTGDSYEQYFGPGTRLTVT.

V gene TRBV5-4 combines with J gene TRBJ1-2; 10 bases match TRBD1. The germline CDR1 and CDR2 sequences are SGHNT and YYREEE (reference sequence). The CDR3 has 16 residues. The J segment lost 5 bases and the V segment lost 7 bases, leaving 14 bases of the junction unmatched. The CDR3 DNA follows: TGTGCCAGCCGAAGGGGACAGGGGTACGAGAAATATGGCTACACCTTC. Protein sequence: CASRRGQGYEKYGYTF.

The rearrangement joins TRBV5-6 to TRBJ1-6, with D possibly being TRBD1 (6 bases). The V gene's germline CDR1 is SGHDT and CDR2 YYEEEE. This CDR3 is 15 amino acids long. Trimming left V 4 bases short and J 4 bases short, with 12 bases between. CDR3: CASSTDRRYNSPLHF. In nucleotides, the CDR3 is TGTGCCAGCAGCACTGACAGGAGATATAATTCACCCCTCCACTTT. The entire variable domain, with the rest obtained from reference TRBV5-6 and TRBJ1-6, is as follows: DAGVTQSPTHLIKTRGQQVTLRCSPKSGHDTVSWYQQALGQGPQFIFQYYEEEERQRGNFPDRFSGHQFPNYSSELNVNALLLGDSALYLCASSTDRRYNSPLHFGNGTRLTVT.

This chain joins TRBV13 and TRBJ2-2; tentative D call: TRBD2 (7 bases). The CDR3 runs to 13 residues. CDR1 and CDR2 from the germline V gene are PRHDT and FYEKMQ (reference sequence). Between the trimmed V and J ends, which lost 6 bases and 6 bases, there was a span of 11 bases. The CDR3 DNA reads TGTGCCAGCAGTCAAGGGGGGGCCGGGGAGCTGTTTTTT. It specifies CASSQGGAGELFF.

The V gene is TRBV28, the J gene TRBJ1-2; TRBD1 agrees at 8 bases. Germline V CDR1 and CDR2: MDHEN, SYDVKM. V gave up 6 bases and J gave up 4 bases; unmatched junction bases: 10. The CDR3 is 15 amino acids. In DNA form, the CDR3 reads TGTGCCAGCAGACCCGACAGGGGAATTAGCTATGGCTACACCTTC. Its translation is CASRPDRGISYGYTF.

The genes are TRBV6-5 and TRBJ1-2, with 7 bases lining up with TRBD1. The CDR3 length is 13 residues. After removal of 3 bases from V and 8 bases from J, the junction contained 6 bases not matched to a gene. The germline V gene has CDR1 MNHEY and CDR2 SVGAGI. CDR3 region: CASSYDRVKGYTF. In DNA, the CDR3 is TGTGCCAGCAGTTATGACAGGGTCAAAGGCTACACCTTC.

This rearrangement joins TRBV2 to TRBJ2-3; 11 bases are a match to TRBD2. Germline trimming cut 5 bases from V and 6 bases from J; bases unmatched to any gene: 4. Germline lookup yields CDR1 SNHLY and CDR2 FYNNEI. The CDR3 length is 14 residues. The CDR3 protein is CASSLTSGSDTQYF. In DNA, the CDR3 is TGTGCCAGCAGTCTAACTAGCGGGAGCGATACGCAGTATTTT.

The chain recombines TRBV2 with TRBJ2-3, with D unclear. Trimming removed 3 bases at V and 1 base at J, with 8 bases between. CDR1 and CDR2 (germline): SNHLY, FYNNEI. CDR3 length: 14 residues. CDR3 sequence (DNA): TGTGCCAGCAGTGACTCCTCCCGCACAGATACGCAGTATTTT. Protein: CASSDSSRTDTQYF.

The chain joins TRBV21-1 to TRBJ1-5. TRBV21-1 is described as a pseudogene. The CDR3 is 21 residues long. The CDR3 DNA follows: TGTGCCAGCAGCATACCGCCCCTGGGGGGGTGTGGCGTGGAGGGCAATCAGCCCCAGCATTTT. As protein: CASSIPPLGGCGVEGNQPQHF.

This chain joins TRBV5-1 and TRBJ1-1; D is unresolved. The CDR3 sequence is 13 residues long. Germline loops: CDR1 SGHRS, CDR2 YFSETQ. V lost 5 bases and J 4 bases, leaving 12 bases between the germline ends. This CDR3 is CASRVRAGTEAFF. In DNA, the CDR3 is TGCGCCAGCAGGGTGCGGGCTGGCACTGAAGCTTTCTTT. The full variable domain, in which reference TRBV5-1 and TRBJ1-1 provide the parts outside the CDR3, is KAGVTQTPRYLIKTRGQQVTLSCSPISGHRSVSWYQQTPGQGLQFLFEYFSETQRNKGNFPGRFSGRQFSNSRSEMNVSTLELGDSALYLCASRVRAGTEAFFGQGTRLTVV.

V gene TRBV28 combines with J gene TRBJ1-1; no reliable D call. CDR1 MDHEN and CDR2 SYDVKM come from the germline V gene. The ends were cut back, 2 bases at V and 8 bases at J, with 12 bases in the middle. This CDR3 is 13 amino acids long. The CDR3 region is CASSLTTRREAFF. The CDR3 nucleotides read TGTGCCAGCAGTTTAACCACCAGGAGGGAAGCTTTCTTT.